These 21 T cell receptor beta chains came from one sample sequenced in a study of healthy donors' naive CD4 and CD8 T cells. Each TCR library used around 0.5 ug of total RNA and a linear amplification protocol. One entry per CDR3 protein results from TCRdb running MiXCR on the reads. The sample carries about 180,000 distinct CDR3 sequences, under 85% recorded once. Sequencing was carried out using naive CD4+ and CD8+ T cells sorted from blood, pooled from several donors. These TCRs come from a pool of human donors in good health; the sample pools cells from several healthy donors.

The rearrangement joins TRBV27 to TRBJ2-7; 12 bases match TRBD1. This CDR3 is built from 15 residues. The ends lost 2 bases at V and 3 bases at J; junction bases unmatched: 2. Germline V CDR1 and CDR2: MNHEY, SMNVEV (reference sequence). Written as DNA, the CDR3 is TGTGCCAGCAGTTTAGGGACAGGGGGCTTCTACGAGCAGTACTTC. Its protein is CASSLGTGGFYEQYF.

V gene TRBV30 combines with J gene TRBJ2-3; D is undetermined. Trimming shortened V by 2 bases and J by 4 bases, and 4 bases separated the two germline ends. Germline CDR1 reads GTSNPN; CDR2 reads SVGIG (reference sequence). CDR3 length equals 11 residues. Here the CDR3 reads CAWSPSDTQYF. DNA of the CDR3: TGTGCCTGGAGTCCGTCAGATACGCAGTATTTT.

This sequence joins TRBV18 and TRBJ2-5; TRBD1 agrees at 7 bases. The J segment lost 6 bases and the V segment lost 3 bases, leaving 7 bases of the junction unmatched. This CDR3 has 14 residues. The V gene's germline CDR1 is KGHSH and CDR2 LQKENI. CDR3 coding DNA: TGTGCCAGCTCACCGTTTGAGGGGGCGAAGACCCAGTACTTC. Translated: CASSPFEGAKTQYF.

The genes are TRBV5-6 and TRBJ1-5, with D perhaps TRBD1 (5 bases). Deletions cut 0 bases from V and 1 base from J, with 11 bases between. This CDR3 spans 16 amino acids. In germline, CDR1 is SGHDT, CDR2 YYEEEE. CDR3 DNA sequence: TGTGCCAGCAGCTTGGAAGGGACCGGGAGCAATCAGCCCCAGCATTTT. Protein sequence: CASSLEGTGSNQPQHF.

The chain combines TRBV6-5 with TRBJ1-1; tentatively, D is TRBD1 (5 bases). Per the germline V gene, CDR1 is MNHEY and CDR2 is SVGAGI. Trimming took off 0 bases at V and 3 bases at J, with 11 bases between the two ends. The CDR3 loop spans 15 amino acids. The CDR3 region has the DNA TGTGCCAGCAGTTACTCTAGGGGCCTGTACACTGAAGCTTTCTTT. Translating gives CASSYSRGLYTEAFF.

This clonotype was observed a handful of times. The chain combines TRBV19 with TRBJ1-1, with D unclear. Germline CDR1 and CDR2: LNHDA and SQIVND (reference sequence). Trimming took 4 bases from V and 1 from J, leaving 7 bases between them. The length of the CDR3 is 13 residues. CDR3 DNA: TGTGCCAGTAGTAGGGCGGGGAACACTGAAGCTTTCTTT. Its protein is CASSRAGNTEAFF.

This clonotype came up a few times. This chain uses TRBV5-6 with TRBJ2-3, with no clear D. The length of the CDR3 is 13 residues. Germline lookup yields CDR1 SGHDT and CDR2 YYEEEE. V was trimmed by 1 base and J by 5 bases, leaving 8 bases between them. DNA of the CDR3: TGTGCCAGCAGCTTGTCTAGGATAGATACGCAGTATTTT. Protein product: CASSLSRIDTQYF. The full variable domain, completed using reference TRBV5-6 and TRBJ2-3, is DAGVTQSPTHLIKTRGQQVTLRCSPKSGHDTVSWYQQALGQGPQFIFQYYEEEERQRGNFPDRFSGHQFPNYSSELNVNALLLGDSALYLCASSLSRIDTQYFGPGTRLTVL.

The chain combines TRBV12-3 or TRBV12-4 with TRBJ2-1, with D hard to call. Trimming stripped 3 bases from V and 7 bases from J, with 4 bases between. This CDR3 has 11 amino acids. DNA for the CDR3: TGTGCCAGCAGTTTGAGGAATGAGCAGTTCTTC. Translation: CASSLRNEQFF.

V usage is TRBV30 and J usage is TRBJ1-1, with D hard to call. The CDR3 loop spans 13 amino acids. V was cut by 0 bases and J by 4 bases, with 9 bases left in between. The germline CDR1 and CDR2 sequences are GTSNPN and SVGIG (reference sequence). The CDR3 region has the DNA TGTGCCTGGAGTGTACAGTCAAGCACTGAAGCTTTCTTT. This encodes CAWSVQSSTEAFF.

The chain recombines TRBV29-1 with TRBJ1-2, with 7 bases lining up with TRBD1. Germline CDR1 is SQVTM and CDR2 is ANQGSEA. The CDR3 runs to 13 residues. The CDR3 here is CSSGDRTNYGYTF. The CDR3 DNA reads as TGCTCATCGGGGGACAGAACTAACTATGGCTACACCTTC. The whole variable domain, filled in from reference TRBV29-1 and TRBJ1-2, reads SAVISQKPSRDICQRGTSLTIQCQVDSQVTMMFWYRQQPGQSLTLIATANQGSEATYESGFVIDKFPISRPNLTFSTLTVSNMSPEDSSIYLCSSGDRTNYGYTFGSGTRLTVV.

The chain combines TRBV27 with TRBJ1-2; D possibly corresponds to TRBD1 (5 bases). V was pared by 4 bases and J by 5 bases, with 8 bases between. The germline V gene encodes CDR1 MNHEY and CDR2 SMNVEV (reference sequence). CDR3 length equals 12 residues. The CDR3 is CASSWDGYGYTF. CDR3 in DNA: TGTGCCAGCAGTTGGGACGGGTATGGCTACACCTTC.

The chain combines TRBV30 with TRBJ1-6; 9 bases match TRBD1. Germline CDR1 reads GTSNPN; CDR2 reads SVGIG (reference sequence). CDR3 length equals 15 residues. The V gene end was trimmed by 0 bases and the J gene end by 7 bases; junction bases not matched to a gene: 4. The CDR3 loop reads CAWSVRDRENSPLHF. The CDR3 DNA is TGTGCCTGGAGTGTACGGGACAGGGAAAATTCACCCCTCCACTTT.

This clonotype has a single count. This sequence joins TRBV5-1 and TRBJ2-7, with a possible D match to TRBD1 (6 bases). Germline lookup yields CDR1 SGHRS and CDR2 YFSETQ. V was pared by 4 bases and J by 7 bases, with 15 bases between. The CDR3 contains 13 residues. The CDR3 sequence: CASSTGQLSEQYF. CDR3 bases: TGCGCCAGCAGCACAGGACAGCTCAGTGAGCAGTACTTC.

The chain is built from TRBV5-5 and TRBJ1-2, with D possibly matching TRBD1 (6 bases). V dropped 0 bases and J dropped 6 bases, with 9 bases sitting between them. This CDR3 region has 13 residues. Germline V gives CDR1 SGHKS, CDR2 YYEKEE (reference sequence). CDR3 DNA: TGTGCCAGCAGCTTGGTTTCAGGGGATGGCTACACCTTC. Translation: CASSLVSGDGYTF.

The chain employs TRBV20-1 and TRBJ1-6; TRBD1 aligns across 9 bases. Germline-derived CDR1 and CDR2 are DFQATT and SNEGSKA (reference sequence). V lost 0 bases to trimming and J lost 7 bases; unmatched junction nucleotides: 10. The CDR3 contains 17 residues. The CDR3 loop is CSARDRWRDRANSPLHF. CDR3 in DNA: TGCAGTGCTAGAGATCGTTGGAGGGACAGGGCAAATTCACCCCTCCACTTT.

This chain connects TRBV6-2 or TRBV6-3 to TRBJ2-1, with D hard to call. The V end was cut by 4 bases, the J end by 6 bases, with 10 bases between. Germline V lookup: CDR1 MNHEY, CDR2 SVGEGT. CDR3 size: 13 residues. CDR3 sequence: CASSSSRSNEQFF. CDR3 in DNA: TGTGCCAGCAGTTCTAGTCGATCCAATGAGCAGTTCTTC.

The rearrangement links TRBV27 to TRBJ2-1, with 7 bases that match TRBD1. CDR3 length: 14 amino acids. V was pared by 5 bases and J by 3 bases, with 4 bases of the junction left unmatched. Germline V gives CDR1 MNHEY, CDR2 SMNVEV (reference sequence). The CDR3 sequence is CASSIQGDYNEQFF. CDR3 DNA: TGTGCCAGCAGTATCCAGGGGGACTACAATGAGCAGTTCTTC.

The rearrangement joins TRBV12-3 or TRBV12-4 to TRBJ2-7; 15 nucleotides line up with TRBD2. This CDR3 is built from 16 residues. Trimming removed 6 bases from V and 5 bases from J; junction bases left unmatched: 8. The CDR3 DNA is TGTGCCAGCAGCGGACTAGCGGGAGGGCCTATTAACGAGCAGTACTTC. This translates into CASSGLAGGPINEQYF.

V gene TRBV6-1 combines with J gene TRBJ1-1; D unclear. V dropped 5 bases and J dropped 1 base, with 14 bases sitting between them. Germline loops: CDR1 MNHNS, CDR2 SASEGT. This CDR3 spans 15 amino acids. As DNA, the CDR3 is TGTGCCAGCAGTTCGGGTGGGCTGGGGAACACTGAAGCTTTCTTT. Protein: CASSSGGLGNTEAFF.

The CDR3 nucleotides read TGTGCCAGTAATCACCGGGACAGGGTATACACAGATACGCAGTATTTT. It is translated as CASNHRDRVYTDTQYF. This chain joins TRBV19 and TRBJ2-3; 9 positions agree with TRBD1. After removal of 7 bases from V and 2 bases from J, the junction contained 10 bases not matched to a gene. CDR3 size: 16 residues. Germline V CDR1 and CDR2: LNHDA, SQIVND (reference sequence).

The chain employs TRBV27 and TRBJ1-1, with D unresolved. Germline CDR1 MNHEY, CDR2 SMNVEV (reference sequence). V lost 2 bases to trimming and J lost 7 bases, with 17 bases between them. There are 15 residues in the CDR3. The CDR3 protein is CASSLVPIEYYEAFF. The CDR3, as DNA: TGTGCCAGCAGTTTAGTCCCGATAGAGTACTATGAAGCTTTCTTT.